This is a list of T cell receptor beta chains from one sample in a study of beta chain features in type 1 diabetes. The data were produced by immunoSEQ multiplex PCR, yet TCRdb's version contains in-frame clones alone and is incomplete. The sample comprises 850,000 to 900,000 clones, 17% of which are singletons, and 0.02% to 0.03% rests with the top ten. The sequenced material came from naive CD4+ T cells from blood. The receptors were gathered from a woman aged 18-29 years in good health. Each CDR3 is given with its conserved first and last residue. Each record gives: clone size, J gene, V gene, D gene, CDR3 DNA, CDR3 protein. D genes are given only for firm matches. The size field is filled for only some rows; it gives once, few, many or a size class.

clone size: many
J gene: TRBJ1-5
V gene: TRBV7-9
D gene: .
CDR3 DNA: TGTGCCAGCAGCTTAGATAGCAATCAGCCCCAGCATTTT
CDR3 protein: CASSLDSNQPQHF

clone size: .
J gene: TRBJ2-7
V gene: TRBV7-9
D gene: TRBD2
CDR3 DNA: TGTGCCAGCAGCTTAGCGGGGGGGAGCTCCTACGAGCAGTACTTC
CDR3 protein: CASSLAGGSSYEQYF

clone size: .
J gene: TRBJ2-5
V gene: TRBV18
D gene: .
CDR3 DNA: TGTGCCAGCTCACCACCGTCGAACCAAGAGACCCAGTACTTC
CDR3 protein: CASSPPSNQETQYF

clone size: few
J gene: TRBJ1-1
V gene: TRBV20-1
D gene: .
CDR3 DNA: TGCAGTGCTCGATTGAACACTGAAGCTTTCTTT
CDR3 protein: CSARLNTEAFF

clone size: .
J gene: TRBJ2-7
V gene: TRBV4-3
D gene: .
CDR3 DNA: TGCGCCAGCAGCCAAGGCACTTTTGGGGGGTACGAGCAGTACTTC
CDR3 protein: CASSQGTFGGYEQYF

clone size: .
J gene: TRBJ2-6
V gene: TRBV27
D gene: .
CDR3 DNA: TGTGCCAGCAGTTTAATCGCTTCTGGGGCCAACGTCCTGACTTTC
CDR3 protein: CASSLIASGANVLTF

clone size: .
J gene: TRBJ1-4
V gene: TRBV6-1
D gene: TRBD1
CDR3 DNA: TGTGCCAGCAGTGGTCGGACAGGGGGCGTTGAAAAACTGTTTTTT
CDR3 protein: CASSGRTGGVEKLFF

clone size: .
J gene: TRBJ2-7
V gene: TRBV7-9
D gene: .
CDR3 DNA: TGTGCCAGCAAAGGGGGGAGCTCCTACGAGCAGTACTTC
CDR3 protein: CASKGGSSYEQYF

clone size: .
J gene: TRBJ2-4
V gene: TRBV7-2
D gene: .
CDR3 DNA: TGTGCCAGCAGCGGGGGGGCTGGCAAAAACATTCAGTACTTC
CDR3 protein: CASSGGAGKNIQYF

clone size: .
J gene: TRBJ2-2
V gene: TRBV18
D gene: TRBD1
CDR3 DNA: TGTGCCAGCTCACCTCCTTGGACAGGGAACACCGGGGAGCTGTTTTTT
CDR3 protein: CASSPPWTGNTGELFF

clone size: .
J gene: TRBJ1-1
V gene: TRBV28
D gene: .
CDR3 DNA: TGTGCCAGCAGACCCCAAGTCTTTATTAACACTGAAGCTTTCTTT
CDR3 protein: CASRPQVFINTEAFF

clone size: .
J gene: TRBJ1-1
V gene: TRBV18
D gene: .
CDR3 DNA: TGTGCCAGCACCCTAGACACTGAAGCTTTCTTT
CDR3 protein: CASTLDTEAFF

clone size: few
J gene: TRBJ2-6
V gene: TRBV6-5
D gene: .
CDR3 DNA: TGTGCCAGCACCCGGTCTGGGGCCAACGTCCTGACTTTC
CDR3 protein: CASTRSGANVLTF

clone size: few
J gene: TRBJ2-3
V gene: TRBV28
D gene: .
CDR3 DNA: TGTGCCAGCACCGGTACACTAGATACGCAGTATTTT
CDR3 protein: CASTGTLDTQYF

clone size: .
J gene: TRBJ2-7
V gene: TRBV28
D gene: .
CDR3 DNA: TGTGCCAGCAGTCCCGCAGTAGTAGTCTACGAGCAGTACTTC
CDR3 protein: CASSPAVVVYEQYF

clone size: .
J gene: TRBJ2-5
V gene: TRBV18
D gene: TRBD2
CDR3 DNA: TGTGCCAGCTCACCACGCTTCGCGGGAGTCGGGGAGACCCAGTACTTC
CDR3 protein: CASSPRFAGVGETQYF

clone size: few
J gene: TRBJ2-3
V gene: TRBV9
D gene: .
CDR3 DNA: TGTGCCAGCAGCCCCATGGGGGGTATCACAGATACGCAGTATTTT
CDR3 protein: CASSPMGGITDTQYF

clone size: .
J gene: TRBJ2-7
V gene: TRBV20-1
D gene: .
CDR3 DNA: TGCAGTGCTCCTGGACTGGGCGAGCAGTACTTC
CDR3 protein: CSAPGLGEQYF

clone size: few
J gene: TRBJ2-5
V gene: TRBV13
D gene: TRBD2
CDR3 DNA: TGTGCCAGCAGCTTATCGCTGGCGGGAGCTCGGACGGGGAGGGAGACCCAGTACTTC
CDR3 protein: CASSLSLAGARTGRETQYF

clone size: .
J gene: TRBJ2-5
V gene: TRBV7-8
D gene: .
CDR3 DNA: TGTGCCAGCAGCTTAGGAGCAGGGATGCAAGAGACCCAGTACTTC
CDR3 protein: CASSLGAGMQETQYF

clone size: few
J gene: TRBJ2-7
V gene: TRBV19
D gene: .
CDR3 DNA: TGTGCCAGTAGTGCCTCCCTCTGGGGGTCTAACGGGGGTTCCTACGAGCAGTACTTC
CDR3 protein: CASSASLWGSNGGSYEQYF

clone size: few
J gene: TRBJ2-2
V gene: TRBV5-6
D gene: TRBD2
CDR3 DNA: TGTGCCAGCAGCTTGCTCCAACTAGCGGGAGGGACCGGGGAGCTGTTTTTT
CDR3 protein: CASSLLQLAGGTGELFF

clone size: .
J gene: TRBJ2-3
V gene: TRBV9
D gene: .
CDR3 DNA: TGTGCCAGCAGCGTAGCCTCGAGTGGGGATACGCAGTATTTT
CDR3 protein: CASSVASSGDTQYF

clone size: .
J gene: TRBJ2-1
V gene: TRBV7-9
D gene: .
CDR3 DNA: TGTGCCAGCAGCTTAGTGCACTTTCCAACCGATGAGCAGTTCTTC
CDR3 protein: CASSLVHFPTDEQFF

clone size: .
J gene: TRBJ2-7
V gene: TRBV7-9
D gene: .
CDR3 DNA: TGTGCCAGCAGCTCTACGGTCGAGCAGTACTTC
CDR3 protein: CASSSTVEQYF

clone size: .
J gene: TRBJ1-1
V gene: TRBV9
D gene: .
CDR3 DNA: TGTGCCAGCAGCGGTCAGTTGAACACTGAAGCTTTCTTT
CDR3 protein: CASSGQLNTEAFF

clone size: .
J gene: TRBJ2-5
V gene: TRBV28
D gene: TRBD1
CDR3 DNA: TGTGCCAGCAGTTTTCAGGGGGCGGCTCAAGAGACCCAGTACTTC
CDR3 protein: CASSFQGAAQETQYF

clone size: few
J gene: TRBJ2-5
V gene: TRBV7-3
D gene: TRBD1
CDR3 DNA: TGTGCCAGCAGCGCTGGGACAGGGGTTCAAGAGACCCAGTACTTC
CDR3 protein: CASSAGTGVQETQYF

clone size: .
J gene: TRBJ2-5
V gene: TRBV4-3
D gene: TRBD1
CDR3 DNA: TGCGCCAGCAGCCGACAGGGTGGGGGAGAAGAGACCCAGTACTTC
CDR3 protein: CASSRQGGGEETQYF

clone size: few
J gene: TRBJ2-2
V gene: TRBV2
D gene: .
CDR3 DNA: TGTGCCAGCAGTGACAGGATTGTCACCGGGGAGCTGTTTTTT
CDR3 protein: CASSDRIVTGELFF

clone size: .
J gene: TRBJ2-7
V gene: TRBV2
D gene: .
CDR3 DNA: TGTGCCAGCAGTCCAGGGGGGTCCGCCGAGCAGTACTTC
CDR3 protein: CASSPGGSAEQYF

clone size: few
J gene: TRBJ1-5
V gene: TRBV16
D gene: TRBD1
CDR3 DNA: TGTGCCAGCAGCCCCGAGACAGGGTTTCAGCCCCAGCATTTT
CDR3 protein: CASSPETGFQPQHF

clone size: .
J gene: TRBJ2-3
V gene: TRBV25-1
D gene: .
CDR3 DNA: TGTGCCAGCAGTGAATACGGAGTTGGCGGAACCTCGCAGTATTTT
CDR3 protein: CASSEYGVGGTSQYF

clone size: few
J gene: TRBJ1-5
V gene: TRBV7-2
D gene: .
CDR3 DNA: TGTGCCAGCAACTTGGTCGGACAGAGCAATCAGCCCCAGCATTTT
CDR3 protein: CASNLVGQSNQPQHF

clone size: few
J gene: TRBJ2-2
V gene: TRBV20-1
D gene: .
CDR3 DNA: TGCAGTGCCAATAGCGGCGGGGAGCTGTTTTTT
CDR3 protein: CSANSGGELFF

clone size: .
J gene: TRBJ2-3
V gene: TRBV10-2
D gene: .
CDR3 DNA: TGCGCCAGCAGGATGCCGGGGGATACGCAGTATTTT
CDR3 protein: CASRMPGDTQYF

clone size: few
J gene: TRBJ2-7
V gene: TRBV19
D gene: TRBD1
CDR3 DNA: TGTGCCAGTAGTATAGGGGGGACAGTCTCCTACGAGCAGTACTTC
CDR3 protein: CASSIGGTVSYEQYF

clone size: few
J gene: TRBJ1-2
V gene: TRBV29-1
D gene: TRBD1
CDR3 DNA: TGCAGCGTTGTAGTCCCGGGACAGGGTCGCGGCTACACCTTC
CDR3 protein: CSVVVPGQGRGYTF

clone size: few
J gene: TRBJ1-1
V gene: TRBV6-1
D gene: .
CDR3 DNA: TGTGCCAGCAGTTTCGACCTCGAGGGGACTGAAGCTTTCTTT
CDR3 protein: CASSFDLEGTEAFF

clone size: .
J gene: TRBJ2-7
V gene: TRBV20-1
D gene: TRBD2
CDR3 DNA: TGCAGTGCCAGATTAGCGGGAAGGCAGTACTTC
CDR3 protein: CSARLAGRQYF

clone size: .
J gene: TRBJ1-6
V gene: TRBV7-2
D gene: .
CDR3 DNA: TGTGCCAGCAGCTTAGCGCTGGGGGGCGCTTCCTATAATTCACCCCTCCACTTT
CDR3 protein: CASSLALGGASYNSPLHF

clone size: .
J gene: TRBJ1-5
V gene: TRBV4-1
D gene: .
CDR3 DNA: TGCGCCAGCAGCCAAGTGGGAGGGAATCAGCCCCAGCATTTT
CDR3 protein: CASSQVGGNQPQHF

clone size: few
J gene: TRBJ2-3
V gene: TRBV18
D gene: .
CDR3 DNA: TGTGCCAGCTCACCGACATATTCTGCAGATACGCAGTATTTT
CDR3 protein: CASSPTYSADTQYF

clone size: .
J gene: TRBJ1-1
V gene: TRBV7-6
D gene: TRBD1
CDR3 DNA: TGTGCCAGCAGCCTCCCGACAGGGGAGGTGAACACTGAAGCTTTCTTT
CDR3 protein: CASSLPTGEVNTEAFF

clone size: .
J gene: TRBJ2-5
V gene: TRBV6-6
D gene: .
CDR3 DNA: TGTGCCAGCAGCCTCAGAGGGCAAGAGACCCAGTACTTC
CDR3 protein: CASSLRGQETQYF

clone size: few
J gene: TRBJ2-7
V gene: TRBV25-1
D gene: TRBD1
CDR3 DNA: TGTGCCAGCATCAGGACAGGGGGCTTTCGATTCTACTTC
CDR3 protein: CASIRTGGFRFYF

clone size: .
J gene: TRBJ2-3
V gene: TRBV7-2
D gene: TRBD2
CDR3 DNA: TGTGCCGCATCCCTCCGAGGAGCGGGAGTAGCAGATACGCAGTATTTT
CDR3 protein: CAASLRGAGVADTQYF

clone size: few
J gene: TRBJ2-1
V gene: TRBV25-1
D gene: .
CDR3 DNA: TGTGCCAGCAGCGGCGCAGGACAGTATGTGAATGAGCAGTTCTTC
CDR3 protein: CASSGAGQYVNEQFF

clone size: few
J gene: TRBJ2-1
V gene: TRBV6-5
D gene: .
CDR3 DNA: TGTGCCAGCACCCTCGACCCTTACAATGAGCAGTTCTTC
CDR3 protein: CASTLDPYNEQFF